This T cell receptor beta chain is from a study of cytomegalovirus exposure and HLA in healthy donors. Study in general: Out of 180 million or so T cells, an earlier analysis found roughly 100 million unique TCR beta sequences in total. Findings and limits, study-wide: Reportedly, fewer N-insertions than the 666-donor mean appeared in an Asian-associated ancestry cluster in a later analysis.

The PCR had 60 Vbeta and 13 Jbeta primers. The method was immunoSEQ multiplex PCR; TCRdb's version includes in-frame clones alone and lacks a portion of them. This sample has some 110,000 clones, with 73% found just once. Trimming removed 7 bases at V and 3 bases at J, with 12 bases between. Looked up from germline, CDR1 is MDHEN and CDR2 is SYDVKM. This CDR3 comprises 13 residues. The donors gave bone marrow, and they were healthy. With regard to this clone: Its antigen is currently unknown.

This clonotype was obtained from a man in his sixties in good health and CMV-seropositive. Sequencing used PBMCs. The chain couples TRBV28 to TRBJ1-2; no clear D. Written as DNA, the CDR3 is TGTGCCAGCACCCCCCTTGAGGACTATGGCTACACCTTC. Translation: CASTPLEDYGYTF.